The 14 T cell receptor beta chains below all came from one sample that was sequenced in a study of blood T cells in healthy people across ages. A second PCR of about 7 to 11 cycles used a sample-barcoded 5' primer and a J-beta primer mix. Each CDR3 protein is one row after TCRdb ran MiXCR on the 5' RACE reads. Of approximately 490,000 distinct CDR3 sequences listed, 24% are singletons. These same records also appear under a second study, on T cells of mothers and their children.

The sample comprised blood. The source is a boy aged 10-17 years in good health.

The chain links TRBV18 to TRBJ2-5; D remains ambiguous. The germline V gene has CDR1 KGHSH and CDR2 LQKENI. Trimming removed 2 bases at V and 2 bases at J, with 6 bases between. The CDR3 covers 13 residues. Here the CDR3 DNA reads TGTGCCAGCTCACCAGAACAGCAAGAGACCCAGTACTTC. Translating it yields CASSPEQQETQYF.

There are many counts of this clonotype. This sequence joins TRBV24-1 and TRBJ2-2; D gene unclear. Trimming shortened V by 3 bases and J by 5 bases, and 9 bases separated the two germline ends. The CDR3 length is 14 residues. CDR1 KGHDR and CDR2 SFDVKD come from the germline V gene. CDR3 sequence: CATSDTPVTGELFF. The CDR3 nucleotides read TGTGCCACCAGTGATACACCAGTTACCGGGGAGCTGTTTTTT.

This clonotype was counted between two and nine times. This chain joins TRBV4-3 and TRBJ1-2; D might be TRBD1 (5 bases). CDR1 is LGHNA and CDR2 is YSLEER in the germline V gene. The V and J ends lost 0 bases and 0 bases respectively, with 14 bases between them. This CDR3 contains 17 residues. In DNA form, the CDR3 reads TGCGCCAGCAGCCAAGATAGGGGACTCCAACCTAACTATGGCTACACCTTC. Translated: CASSQDRGLQPNYGYTF.

The chain joins TRBV20-1 to TRBJ1-1, with D possibly being TRBD1 (5 bases). CDR3 length equals 14 residues. Trimming took off 4 bases at V and 4 bases at J, with 16 bases between the two ends. Germline V gives CDR1 DFQATT, CDR2 SNEGSKA (reference sequence). CDR3 in DNA: TGCAGTGCTACACCCTCAGGGCAGATCACTGAAGCTTTCTTT. The encoded protein is CSATPSGQITEAFF.

This clonotype has ten or more counts. The rearrangement links TRBV7-9 to TRBJ2-7; D uncertain. This CDR3 is built from 11 residues. The V gene's germline CDR1 is SEHNR and CDR2 FQNEAQ (reference sequence). V gave up 6 bases and J gave up 3 bases, with 6 bases separating them. In DNA, the CDR3 is TGTGCCAGCAGTACCATCTACGAGCAGTACTTC. Its translation is CASSTIYEQYF.

The chain is built from TRBV20-1 and TRBJ2-5; D not resolved. CDR3 length equals 14 residues. V was clipped by 4 bases and J by 5 bases, with 17 bases between them. Germline-derived CDR1 and CDR2 are DFQATT and SNEGSKA (reference sequence). CDR3 loop: CSAKSPILQETQYF. The CDR3 DNA reads as TGCAGTGCTAAAAGTCCCATTCTTCAGGAGACCCAGTACTTC.

The V call is TRBV12-3 or TRBV12-4, the J call TRBJ2-7; D not resolved. This CDR3 comprises 10 residues. V was shortened by 6 bases and J by 11 bases, with 11 bases between the two germline ends. This chain's CDR3 is CASRNPSEYF. The CDR3, as DNA: TGTGCCAGCAGAAATCCGTCGGAGTACTTC.

The rearrangement joins TRBV12-5 to TRBJ1-5; D unclear. Trimming shortened V by 7 bases and J by 10 bases, and 8 bases separated the two germline ends. The CDR3 is 10 residues long. Germline V gene lookup returns CDR1 LGHNT and CDR2 FRNRAP. The DNA of the CDR3 is TGTGCTAGTGCCCTTTCCCCCCAGCATTTT. This gives the protein CASALSPQHF.

This clonotype appeared a few times. The chain recombines TRBV3-1 with TRBJ2-5; D may be TRBD1 or TRBD2 (5 bases each). Germline CDR1 and CDR2: LGHDT and YNNKEL (reference sequence). V was cut by 1 base and J by 4 bases, with 10 bases left in between. CDR3 length: 14 amino acids. The CDR3 reads CASSQGTRGETQYF. The CDR3 DNA follows: TGTGCCAGCAGCCAAGGTACTAGGGGAGAGACCCAGTACTTC.

The chain links TRBV19 to TRBJ1-4, with 7 positions matching TRBD1. Germline V gene lookup returns CDR1 LNHDA and CDR2 SQIVND (reference sequence). V was clipped by 11 bases and J by 7 bases; unmatched bases: 10. The CDR3 is made up of 13 amino acids. The CDR3 loop is CAAGTAGGEKLFF. The CDR3 nucleotides are TGTGCCGCGGGGACAGCCGGCGGTGAAAAACTGTTTTTT.

The chain joins TRBV12-3 or TRBV12-4 to TRBJ2-3, with 8 bases lining up with TRBD2. The V and J ends lost 3 bases and 2 bases, in that order; junction bases with no gene match: 7. The CDR3 contains 16 residues. The chain's CDR3 is CASSFAAGVPTDTQYF. The CDR3 coding sequence is TGTGCCAGCAGTTTTGCAGCGGGAGTCCCCACAGATACGCAGTATTTT.

The V and J genes are TRBV5-1 and TRBJ1-2; TRBD1 is a possible D gene (6 bases). The germline V and J ends were trimmed by 3 bases and 3 bases, with 15 bases remaining between them. The CDR3 is 15 amino acids. Germline CDR1 reads SGHRS; CDR2 reads YFSETQ. The DNA of the CDR3 is TGCGCCAGCAGCTCGGGGGCCGGGGCCCACTATGGCTACACCTTC. This translates into CASSSGAGAHYGYTF. The whole variable domain, remainder taken from reference TRBV5-1 and TRBJ1-2, is KAGVTQTPRYLIKTRGQQVTLSCSPISGHRSVSWYQQTPGQGLQFLFEYFSETQRNKGNFPGRFSGRQFSNSRSEMNVSTLELGDSALYLCASSSGAGAHYGYTFGSGTRLTVV.

The chain recombines TRBV5-6 with TRBJ2-3, with unresolved D. The CDR3 is 13 amino acids. CDR1 and CDR2 (germline): SGHDT, YYEEEE. V lost 0 bases, J lost 6 bases, and 8 bases lay in between. This CDR3 reads CASSLGYQDTQYF. The CDR3 nucleotides are TGTGCCAGCAGCTTGGGCTATCAGGATACGCAGTATTTT. Looking up the rest from reference TRBV5-6 and TRBJ2-3 gives the full variable domain: DAGVTQSPTHLIKTRGQQVTLRCSPKSGHDTVSWYQQALGQGPQFIFQYYEEEERQRGNFPDRFSGHQFPNYSSELNVNALLLGDSALYLCASSLGYQDTQYFGPGTRLTVL.

This clonotype was seen at least ten times. CDR3 sequence reads: CASNGGRPNEQFF. The CDR3 DNA is TGTGCCAGCAATGGCGGGAGACCCAATGAGCAGTTCTTC. This chain links TRBV12-3 or TRBV12-4 with TRBJ2-1; TRBD2 agrees at 7 bases. CDR3 length: 13 residues. J gave up 6 bases and V 7 bases, and 6 bases lay outside the gene matches.